The clone carrying this T cell receptor (beta chain) came up once. The record originates from a study of blood T cell repertoires in COVID-19. Sequencing used immunoSEQ multiplex PCR; TCRdb keeps in-frame clones, though not all of them. The sample contains a few hundred thousand clones, roughly 86% of which appear only once. This receptor was obtained from a woman aged 18-35 years who had recovered from COVID-19. The sequenced material came from PBMCs or T cells enriched from blood (not recorded which).

The CDR3 loop reads CASRSLSGTGPYSNQPQHF. CDR3 nucleotide sequence: TGTGCCAGCAGATCCCTTTCTGGGACAGGGCCCTATAGCAATCAGCCCCAGCATTTT. The gene calls are TRBV2 and TRBJ1-5, with TRBD1 matching 9 bases. This CDR3 comprises 19 residues. Germline loops: CDR1 SNHLY, CDR2 FYNNEI. V lost 6 bases and J lost 0; bases outside the gene matches: 15.